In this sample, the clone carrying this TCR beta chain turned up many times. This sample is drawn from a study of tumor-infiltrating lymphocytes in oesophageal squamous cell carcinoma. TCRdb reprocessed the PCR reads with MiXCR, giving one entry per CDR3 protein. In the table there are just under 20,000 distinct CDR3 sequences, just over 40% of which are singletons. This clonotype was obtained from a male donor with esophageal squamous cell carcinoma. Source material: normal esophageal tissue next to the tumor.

In DNA form, the CDR3 reads TGTGCCAGCAGTTTAATTGGGACTAGCCGAGTCGAGCAGTACTTC. This encodes CASSLIGTSRVEQYF. The chain links TRBV28 to TRBJ2-5; 9 bases line up with TRBD2. The J call may be faulty, since TRBJ2-7 better matches the DNA end. The CDR3 extends over 15 amino acids. The germline gives CDR1 MDHEN, CDR2 SYDVKM.